Below, 5 T cell receptor beta chains from the same sample are listed, as sequenced in a study of cytomegalovirus exposure and HLA in healthy donors. 13 Jbeta primers and 60 Vbeta primers were used for the PCR. Data came from immunoSEQ multiplex PCR; TCRdb stores just in-frame clones and leaves some out. Counted here are approximately 100,000 clones, over 65% occurring once; the ten biggest clones make up approximately 15%. The specimen sequenced was PBMCs. The receptors were sampled from a man aged 60 to 75 in good health and CMV-seropositive.

The V gene is TRBV19, the J gene TRBJ2-7; possibly TRBD2 for D (5 bases). The CDR3 contains 12 residues. In germline, CDR1 is LNHDA, CDR2 SQIVND (reference sequence). V lost 9 bases and J 7 bases, leaving 16 bases between the germline ends. DNA for the CDR3: TGTGCCAGCGAAAAGGGAACGGGGGAGCAGTACTTC. It yields the protein CASEKGTGEQYF.

V is TRBV7-9 and J is TRBJ2-7; perhaps TRBD1 as D (5 bases). This CDR3 region has 14 residues. Trimming cost V 1 base and J 5 bases, with 12 bases left between them. Germline CDR1 SEHNR, CDR2 FQNEAQ (reference sequence). The CDR3: CASSLVAGFHEQYF. CDR3 sequence (DNA): TGTGCCAGCAGCTTAGTGGCAGGGTTCCACGAGCAGTACTTC.

The J gene is TRBJ2-7, the V gene TRBV6-5; D is unresolved. The germline V gene has CDR1 MNHEY and CDR2 SVGAGI. The V gene lost 6 bases and the J gene lost 5 bases, with 17 bases spanning the gap. The CDR3 extends over 14 amino acids. The CDR3: CASSPAYAGHEQYF. The CDR3 nucleotides are TGTGCCAGCAGCCCGGCGTATGCTGGGCACGAGCAGTACTTC.

Only one count was recorded for this clone. The chain is built from TRBV19 and TRBJ1-2, with TRBD1 matching over 7 bases. The ends lost 8 bases at V and 4 bases at J; junction bases unmatched: 4. The CDR3 runs 12 residues. Germline-derived CDR1 and CDR2 are LNHDA and SQIVND (reference sequence). For the CDR3, the DNA is TGTGCCAGTGAAGACAGGGTCTATGGCTACACCTTC. This sequence encodes CASEDRVYGYTF.

This chain uses TRBV19 with TRBJ1-5, with no clear D. This CDR3 is built from 15 residues. The ends were cut back, 4 bases at V and 3 bases at J, with 13 bases in the middle. The germline gives CDR1 LNHDA, CDR2 SQIVND (reference sequence). CDR3 protein: CASSTPRRNNQPQHF. The CDR3 DNA reads as TGTGCCAGTAGTACCCCCCGGCGGAACAATCAGCCCCAGCATTTT.